This paragraph reports one T cell receptor (beta chain). The antigen is undetermined. Using immunoSEQ multiplex PCR, the repertoire was profiled, and TCRdb retains in-frame clones only, with some absent. The sample shows about 40,000 clones, 65% to 70% of them seen only once. These data belong to a study of cytotoxic CD8 clonotypes in ibrutinib-treated CLL. Across the whole study: Partial response occurred in about 25 patients and complete response in 2; at median about 6 years, roughly 14 remained remitted and approximately twelve progressed. The study's findings and limits: Rising at ibrutinib response, clonality subsequently fell back toward baseline at progression.

The CDR3 covers 19 residues. The germline V gene has CDR1 SGDLS and CDR2 YYNGEE. V shed 0 bases and J 6 bases; nucleotides not matched to a gene: 18. The source is a human donor with chronic lymphocytic leukemia. The starting material was PBMCs, obtained at disease progression, from a patient treated with ibrutinib. The genes are TRBV9 and TRBJ2-3; 8 bases are a match to TRBD1. The CDR3 loop reads CASSVAGQGWGRSGDTQYF. The CDR3 DNA reads as TGTGCCAGCAGCGTAGCCGGACAGGGTTGGGGCCGCAGCGGGGATACGCAGTATTTT.